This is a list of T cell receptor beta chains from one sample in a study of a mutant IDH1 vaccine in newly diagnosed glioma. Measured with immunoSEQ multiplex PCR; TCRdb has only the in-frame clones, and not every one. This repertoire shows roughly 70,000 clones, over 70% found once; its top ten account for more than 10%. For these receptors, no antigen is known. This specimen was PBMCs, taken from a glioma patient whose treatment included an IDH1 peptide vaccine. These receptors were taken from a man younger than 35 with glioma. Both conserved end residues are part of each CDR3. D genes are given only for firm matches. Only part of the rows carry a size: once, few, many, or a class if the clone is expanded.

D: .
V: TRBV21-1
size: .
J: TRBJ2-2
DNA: TGTGCCAGCAGCAGACTCGGGGTAGCGGGAGGCCACAACTACACCGGGGAGCTGTTTTTT
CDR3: CASSRLGVAGGHNYTGELFF

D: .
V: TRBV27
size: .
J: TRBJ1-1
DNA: TGTGCCAGCAGCCCCGGGCGCCTCGGCACTGAAGCTTTCTTT
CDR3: CASSPGRLGTEAFF

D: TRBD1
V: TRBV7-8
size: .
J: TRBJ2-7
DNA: TGTGCCACCACACGACAGGACAGGCTGGCCTACGAGCAGTACTTC
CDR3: CATTRQDRLAYEQYF

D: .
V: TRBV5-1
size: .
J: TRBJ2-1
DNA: TGCGCTACCAGGGAGAGCTCCTACAATGAGCAGTTCTTC
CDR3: CATRESSYNEQFF

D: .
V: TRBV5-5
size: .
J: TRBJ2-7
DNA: TGTGCCAGCAGCTTGGGGAGGGACCTAACCTACTACGAGCAGTACTTC
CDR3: CASSLGRDLTYYEQYF

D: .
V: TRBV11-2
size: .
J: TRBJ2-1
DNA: TGTGCCAGCAGCTTATACGGGGGTGTGAATGAGCAGTTCTTC
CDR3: CASSLYGGVNEQFF

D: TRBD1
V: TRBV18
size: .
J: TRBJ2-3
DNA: TGTGCCAGCTCTCAGGACAGGGGCCGCACAGATACGCAGTATTTT
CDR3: CASSQDRGRTDTQYF

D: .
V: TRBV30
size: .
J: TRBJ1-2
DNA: TGTGCCTGGAGTTTTCAGGGAACGTATGGCTACACCTTC
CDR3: CAWSFQGTYGYTF

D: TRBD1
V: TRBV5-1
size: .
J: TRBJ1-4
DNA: TGCGCCAGCAGCTTGGGATGGGGACAGAGGCACGAACTGTTTTTT
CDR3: CASSLGWGQRHELFF

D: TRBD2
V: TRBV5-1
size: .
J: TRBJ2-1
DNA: TGCGCCAGCAGCTCCATAGCGGGGGGCTACAATGAGCAGTTCTTC
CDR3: CASSSIAGGYNEQFF

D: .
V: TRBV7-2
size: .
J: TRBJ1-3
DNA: TGTGCCAGCAGCTTTAACGGGGTCTCTGGAAACACCATATATTTT
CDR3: CASSFNGVSGNTIYF

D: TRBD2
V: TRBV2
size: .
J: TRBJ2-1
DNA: TGTGCCAGCAGTCCTCCGACTAGCGGGGGCAATGAGCAGTTCTTC
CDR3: CASSPPTSGGNEQFF

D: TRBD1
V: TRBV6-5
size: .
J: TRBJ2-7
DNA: TGTGCCAGCAGATCGGACAGGGGTAGCTCCTACGAGCAGTACTTC
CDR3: CASRSDRGSSYEQYF

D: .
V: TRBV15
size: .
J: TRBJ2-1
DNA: TGTGCCACCAGCAGAGATATAGGGGCCCCTTACAATGAGCAGTTCTTC
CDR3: CATSRDIGAPYNEQFF

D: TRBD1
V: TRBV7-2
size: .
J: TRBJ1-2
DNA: TGTGCCAGCAGCCAAACCCGGACAGGGCATAACTATGGCTACACCTTC
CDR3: CASSQTRTGHNYGYTF

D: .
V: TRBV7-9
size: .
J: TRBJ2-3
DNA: TGTGCCAGCAGCCTAATGGGGGTGGCTCTCCCCACAGATACGCAGTATTTT
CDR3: CASSLMGVALPTDTQYF

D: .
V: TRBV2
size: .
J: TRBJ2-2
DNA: TGTGCCAGCTGTTTTTTCAAGGGGGAAGGGGAGCTGTTTTTT
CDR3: CASCFFKGEGELFF

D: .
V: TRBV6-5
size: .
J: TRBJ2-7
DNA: TGTGCCAGCAGTTACGGTTTGGGGGCGAAAAACTACGAGCAGTACTTC
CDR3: CASSYGLGAKNYEQYF

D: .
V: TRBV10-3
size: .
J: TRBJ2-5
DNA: TGTGCCATCAGTGAGTCGACCCAGGTTGAGACCCAGTACTTC
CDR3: CAISESTQVETQYF

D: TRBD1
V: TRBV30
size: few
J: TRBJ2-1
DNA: TGTGCCTGGAGTCCGGGACAGAAGCAGTTCTTC
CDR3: CAWSPGQKQFF

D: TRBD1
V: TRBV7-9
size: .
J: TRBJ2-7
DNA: TGTGCCAGCAGCTTGGGACAGGGGGTCCCCTACGAGCAGTACTTC
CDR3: CASSLGQGVPYEQYF

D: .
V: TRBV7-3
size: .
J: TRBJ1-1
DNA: TGTGCCAGCAGCTTAGGTCAGAGCACTGAAGCTTTCTTT
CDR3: CASSLGQSTEAFF

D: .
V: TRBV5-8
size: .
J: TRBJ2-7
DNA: TGTGCCAGCAGCCCCGGGACGGGGACCTACGAGCAGTACTTC
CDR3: CASSPGTGTYEQYF

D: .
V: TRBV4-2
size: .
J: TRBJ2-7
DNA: TGTGCCAGCAGCCAAGGCCACACGGTCTACGAGCAGTACTTC
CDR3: CASSQGHTVYEQYF

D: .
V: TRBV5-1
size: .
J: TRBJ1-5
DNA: TGCGCCAGCAGCGCGGACCCAGGTTTAGGTCAGCCCCAGCATTTT
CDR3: CASSADPGLGQPQHF

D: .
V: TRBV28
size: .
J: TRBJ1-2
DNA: TGTGCCAGCAGTCCCCGTAACTATGGCTACACCTTC
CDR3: CASSPRNYGYTF

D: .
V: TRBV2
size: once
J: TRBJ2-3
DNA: TGTGCCAGCAGTGAAAGAGGGCTCGACACAGATACGCAGTATTTT
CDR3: CASSERGLDTDTQYF

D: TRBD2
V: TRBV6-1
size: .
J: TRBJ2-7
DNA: TGTGCCAGCAGTGACCTAGCGGGTACCTCCTACGAGCAGTACTTC
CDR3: CASSDLAGTSYEQYF

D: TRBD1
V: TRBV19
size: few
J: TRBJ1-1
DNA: TGTGCCAGTAGTATCTACAGACAGGGGGTGAACACTGAAGCTTTCTTT
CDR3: CASSIYRQGVNTEAFF

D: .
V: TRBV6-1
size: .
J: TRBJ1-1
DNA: TGTGCCAGCAGTGAAGCAGGGGGTACTGAAGCTTTCTTT
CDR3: CASSEAGGTEAFF

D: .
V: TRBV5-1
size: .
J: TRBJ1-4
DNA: TGCGCCAGCAGCTCGAGCACCGGGGAGGATAATGAAAAACTGTTTTTT
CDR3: CASSSSTGEDNEKLFF

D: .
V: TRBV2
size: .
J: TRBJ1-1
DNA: TGTGCCAGCAGTGAAGCGAGGGCAGAGAACACTGAAGCTTTCTTT
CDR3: CASSEARAENTEAFF

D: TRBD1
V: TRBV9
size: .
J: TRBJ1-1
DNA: TGTGCCAGCAGCGGACCGACAGGGGGCGCCACTGAAGCTTTCTTT
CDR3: CASSGPTGGATEAFF

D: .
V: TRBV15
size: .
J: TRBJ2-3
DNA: TGTGCCACCAGCAGAGACTACCAACCGATAGATACGCAGTATTTT
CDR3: CATSRDYQPIDTQYF

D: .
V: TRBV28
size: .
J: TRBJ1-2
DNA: TGTGCCAGCAGTTTAAACAGAAAAAACTATGGCTACACCTTC
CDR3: CASSLNRKNYGYTF

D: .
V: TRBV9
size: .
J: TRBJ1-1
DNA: TGTGCCAGCAGCGTAGCCGGGAACACTGAAGCTTTCTTT
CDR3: CASSVAGNTEAFF

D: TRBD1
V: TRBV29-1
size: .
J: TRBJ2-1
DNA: TGCAGCGCTACCACCGGGACAGGGTTTCATGAGCAGTTCTTC
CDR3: CSATTGTGFHEQFF